This is a list of T cell receptor beta chains from one sample in a study of HIV-infected patients and healthy controls. TCRdb reprocessed the 5' RACE reads via MiXCR and lists one record per CDR3 protein. Counted here are roughly 7,300 distinct CDR3 sequences, around 8.6% occurring once; the ten biggest clones make up about 9.3%. Sequencing was performed on blood, taken before antiretroviral therapy. The source of these receptors is an adult with HIV infection. Each CDR3 is given with its conserved first and last residue. The D gene is left open where the match is weak. Rows give clone size only sometimes, using once, few, many, or a class for an expanded clone.

d_gene	v_gene	abundance	j_gene	CDR3nt	CDR3aa
TRBD1	TRBV7-2	few	TRBJ1-5	TGTGCCAGCAGCTCCGACAGGGATCAGCCCCAGCATTTT	CASSSDRDQPQHF
-	TRBV10-3	many	TRBJ2-1	TGTGCCATCAGTGAGCCTTCGGGACCTAGGAACAATGAGCAGTTCTTC	CAISEPSGPRNNEQFF
-	TRBV6-2/TRBV6-3	-	TRBJ2-3	TGTGCCAGCAGGCGGAACACAGATACGCAGTATTTT	CASRRNTDTQYF
-	TRBV20-1	-	TRBJ2-5	TGCAGTGCTAGATCTTCCCGGACGAGTTTGGAGACCCAGTACTTC	CSARSSRTSLETQYF
-	TRBV6-5	many	TRBJ1-1	TGTGCCAGCAGTTACGGCCAGCTCACTGAAGCTTTCTTT	CASSYGQLTEAFF
TRBD1	TRBV19	medium-sized	TRBJ1-5	TGTGCCAGTAGAGGCAGGGGGGTTGATAGCAATCAGCCCCAGCATTTT	CASRGRGVDSNQPQHF
-	TRBV5-6	-	TRBJ2-6	TGTGCCAGCAGCTCACAGGGAACTGGGGCCAACGTCCTGACTTTC	CASSSQGTGANVLTF
-	TRBV19	-	TRBJ2-6	TGTGCCAGTAGTATAGGTTTACAGCCCCCGTACAACGTCCTGACTTTC	CASSIGLQPPYNVLTF
-	TRBV12-3/TRBV12-4	medium-sized	TRBJ1-1	TGTGCCAGCAGTCTCCGACAGACAAACACTGAAGCTTTCTTT	CASSLRQTNTEAFF
TRBD2	TRBV11-2	-	TRBJ2-7	TGTGCCAGCAGCTTATGGACTAGCTCCTACGAGCAGTACTTC	CASSLWTSSYEQYF
TRBD1	TRBV28	-	TRBJ1-3	TGTGCCAGCAGGGGACAGGGCTCTGGAAACACCATATATTTT	CASRGQGSGNTIYF
-	TRBV9	medium-sized	TRBJ1-1	TGTGCCAGCAACCCGCTAAACATTGAAGCTTTCTTT	CASNPLNIEAFF
-	TRBV25-1	medium-sized	TRBJ2-7	TGTGCCAGCGCTGGACGGCCAAGGGGCGAGCAGTACTTC	CASAGRPRGEQYF
-	TRBV20-1	large	TRBJ1-5	TGCAGTGCTAGAGATCAAAGTGACGGCCTCTCTGCGCCCCAGCATTTT	CSARDQSDGLSAPQHF
-	TRBV16	medium-sized	TRBJ1-1	TGTGCCAGCAGCCGCGTGGGAGGCACTGAAGCTTTCTTT	CASSRVGGTEAFF
-	TRBV29-1	medium-sized	TRBJ2-7	TGCAGCGTTGCGTCGGGGGCTAGCCAGCAGTACTTC	CSVASGASQQYF
-	TRBV7-2	few	TRBJ1-3	TGTGCCAGCAGCTTGGGGGATACTGGAAACACCATATATTTT	CASSLGDTGNTIYF
TRBD2	TRBV11-2	medium-sized	TRBJ2-3	TGTGCCAGCTCCTTCCCCAGCGGGGGTTCAGATACGCAGTATTTT	CASSFPSGGSDTQYF
-	TRBV6-2/TRBV6-3	medium-sized	TRBJ1-1	TGTGCCAGCAGTTTCCTTCCAGTGAACACTGAAGCTTTCTTT	CASSFLPVNTEAFF
TRBD1	TRBV10-2	-	TRBJ2-1	TGCGCCAGCAGGGGGGACAGCGGTGGGGAGCAGTTCTTC	CASRGDSGGEQFF